The present T cell receptor beta chain was sequenced within a study of beta chain features in type 1 diabetes. The authors reverse transcribed all of the isolated RNA, so sequencing captured expressed TCRB transcripts. Measured with immunoSEQ multiplex PCR; TCRdb has only the in-frame clones, and not every one. Here the sample spans about 900,000 clones, about a sixth being singletons. Per the germline V gene, CDR1 is LNHDA and CDR2 is SQIVND (reference sequence). The CDR3 sequence is 14 residues long. Trimming cost V 0 bases and J 6 bases, with 8 bases left between them. Sequencing input: naive CD4+ T cells from blood. The chain uses TRBV19 and TRBJ2-2; D is uncertain. This clonotype was sampled from a woman in her late teens or twenties in good health. CDR3: CASSIDRIAGELFF. CDR3 nucleotide sequence: TGTGCCAGTAGTATAGATCGGATAGCCGGGGAGCTGTTTTTT.